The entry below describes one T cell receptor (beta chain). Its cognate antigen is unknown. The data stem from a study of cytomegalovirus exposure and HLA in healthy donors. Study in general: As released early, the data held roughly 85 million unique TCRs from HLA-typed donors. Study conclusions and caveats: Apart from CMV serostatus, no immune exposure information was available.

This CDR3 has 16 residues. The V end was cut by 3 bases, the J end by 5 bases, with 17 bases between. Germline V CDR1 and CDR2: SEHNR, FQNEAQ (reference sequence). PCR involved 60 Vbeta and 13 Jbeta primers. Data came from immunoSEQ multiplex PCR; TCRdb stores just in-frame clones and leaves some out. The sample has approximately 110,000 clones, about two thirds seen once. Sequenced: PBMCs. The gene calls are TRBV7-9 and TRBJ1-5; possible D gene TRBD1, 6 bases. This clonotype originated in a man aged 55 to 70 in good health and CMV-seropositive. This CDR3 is CASSLTGAGEDQPQHF. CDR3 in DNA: TGTGCCAGCAGCTTGACGGGGGCGGGGGAGGATCAGCCCCAGCATTTT.